Below are 13 T cell receptor beta chains sequenced from a single sample in a study of blood T cell repertoires in COVID-19. Sequencing used immunoSEQ multiplex PCR; TCRdb keeps in-frame clones, though not all of them. The sample contains about 380,000 clones, 70% to 90% of which appear only once. The sequencing input was PBMCs or T cells enriched from blood (not recorded which). These receptors were collected from a man aged 25 to 40 who had recovered from COVID-19.

The chain joins TRBV5-4 to TRBJ1-1; TRBD1 matches 7 bases. Germline lookup yields CDR1 SGHNT and CDR2 YYREEE (reference sequence). With 0 bases clipped from V and 1 base from J, the junction kept 6 bases outside the gene matches. The CDR3 is 16 amino acids. This CDR3 is CASSLAYRGRNTEAFF. The CDR3 nucleotides read TGTGCCAGCAGCTTGGCCTACAGGGGCCGGAACACTGAAGCTTTCTTT.

The chain combines TRBV4-1 with TRBJ1-2, with D perhaps TRBD1 (5 bases). The V and J ends lost 1 base and 3 bases respectively, with 12 bases between them. The length of the CDR3 is 15 residues. Germline-derived CDR1 and CDR2 are MGHRA and YSYEKL. The CDR3 DNA reads TGCGCCAGCAGCCAAGGGGGGGGAAATCACTATGGCTACACCTTC. Encoded protein: CASSQGGGNHYGYTF.

The V call is TRBV7-2, the J call TRBJ1-1; D is uncertain. V was trimmed by 1 base and J by 4 bases, leaving 13 bases between them. Per the germline V gene, CDR1 is SGHTA and CDR2 is FQGNSA. This CDR3 has 15 residues. CDR3 bases: TGTGCCAGCAGCTTAGGAACGGGTGGTGGCACTGAAGCTTTCTTT. Its translation is CASSLGTGGGTEAFF.

This clone was counted once. This sequence joins TRBV5-4 and TRBJ2-3, with 8 bases lining up with TRBD2. Germline V CDR1 and CDR2: SGHNT, YYREEE (reference sequence). The CDR3 runs to 17 residues. The V gene end was trimmed by 4 bases and the J gene end by 5 bases; junction bases not matched to a gene: 15. The CDR3 sequence is CASSPGGRGGGIDTQYF. Here the CDR3 DNA reads TGTGCCAGCAGCCCGGGGGGGAGGGGTGGTGGAATAGATACGCAGTATTTT.

This clone was observed a few times. Other DNA sequences within the sample encode an identical CDR3. The rearrangement uses TRBV2 and TRBJ1-2, with 7 bases fitting TRBD1. This CDR3 is 13 amino acids long. J gave up 3 bases and V 4 bases, and 2 bases lay outside the gene matches. From germline, CDR1 is SNHLY and CDR2 FYNNEI. Written as DNA, the CDR3 is TGTGCCAGCAGTGGGGACAGTGACTATGGCTACACCTTC. Translated, it gives CASSGDSDYGYTF.

The chain carries TRBV5-1 and TRBJ2-2, with 7 bases lining up with TRBD1. Germline V gene data show CDR1 as SGHRS and CDR2 as YFSETQ. Losses at the gene ends were 4 bases for V and 9 bases for J; bases not matched to a gene: 15. This CDR3 comprises 16 residues. Here the CDR3 DNA reads TGCGCCAGCAGCAGAGGGGGCACAGAGAATAGCCGGGAGCTGTTTTTT. This translates into CASSRGGTENSRELFF.

The V gene is TRBV6-5, the J gene TRBJ1-1, with 7 bases aligning to TRBD1. Losses at the gene ends were 7 bases for V and 3 bases for J; bases not matched to a gene: 2. Germline V gene data show CDR1 as MNHEY and CDR2 as SVGAGI. CDR3 length: 12 residues. The CDR3 protein is CASTQGDTEAFF. The CDR3 DNA sequence: TGTGCCAGCACCCAGGGGGACACTGAAGCTTTCTTT.

The gene calls are TRBV4-1 and TRBJ2-3, with TRBD1 as a possible D gene (6 bases). CDR1 is MGHRA and CDR2 is YSYEKL in the germline V gene. Trimming cost V 6 bases and J 1 base, with 11 bases left between them. The CDR3 runs to 14 residues. The DNA for the CDR3 is TGCGCCAGCAGGCAGGGGTCTGGCACAGATACGCAGTATTTT. The encoded protein is CASRQGSGTDTQYF.

The chain recombines TRBV6-5 with TRBJ1-2, with 8 positions matching TRBD1. The CDR3 totals 15 residues. Germline lookup yields CDR1 MNHEY and CDR2 SVGAGI. J was trimmed by 8 bases and V by 2 bases; bases with no gene match: 10. In DNA, the CDR3 is TGTGCCAGCAGTTACCCCCAAACCGGGACAGGAGGCTACACCTTC. It yields the protein CASSYPQTGTGGYTF.

The chain joins TRBV27 to TRBJ1-5; D remains ambiguous. The CDR3 extends over 14 amino acids. Germline CDR1 and CDR2: MNHEY and SMNVEV (reference sequence). Trimming removed 8 bases at V and 5 bases at J, with 16 bases between. The DNA of the CDR3 is TGTGCCAGCCTCGGCGGGAAGGGTTATCAGCCCCAGCATTTT. Amino acid sequence: CASLGGKGYQPQHF.

The chain employs TRBV6-2 or TRBV6-3 and TRBJ2-7; D is uncertain. Germline loops: CDR1 MNHEY, CDR2 SVGEGT. V shed 5 bases and J shed 7 bases, with 9 bases lying between them. The CDR3 extends over 11 amino acids. CDR3 sequence reads: CASSDLSEQYF. In DNA, the CDR3 is TGTGCCAGCAGTGATTTGAGTGAGCAGTACTTC.

To note about this clone: The germline gene is not matched at one end of the junction; a read error may be the cause. The V and J genes are TRBV12-5 and TRBJ2-1; D perhaps matches TRBD2 (6 bases). The CDR3 runs 10 residues. The germline V gene encodes CDR1 LGHNT and CDR2 FRNRAP. DNA of the CDR3: TGTGCTAGTGGTTTGGACTGGGAGGTCTTC. It translates to CASGLDWEVF.

The chain joins TRBV3-1 (or the pseudogene TRBV3-2) to TRBJ1-6, with 8 bases identical to TRBD1. Trimming removed 0 bases from V and 12 bases from J; junction bases left unmatched: 10. The CDR3 sequence is 16 residues long. From germline, CDR1 is LGHDT and CDR2 YNNKEL (reference sequence). The CDR3 sequence: CASSQETGQGLKPLHF. In DNA, the CDR3 is TGTGCCAGCAGCCAAGAGACCGGACAGGGTCTCAAACCCCTCCACTTT.